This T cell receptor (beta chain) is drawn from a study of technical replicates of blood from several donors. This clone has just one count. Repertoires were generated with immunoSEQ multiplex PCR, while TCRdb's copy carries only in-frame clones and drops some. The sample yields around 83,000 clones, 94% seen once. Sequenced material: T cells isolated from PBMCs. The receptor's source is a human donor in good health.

DNA for the CDR3: TGTGCCAGCAGCGACAGGGGCAACGAGCAGTACTTC. Its translation is CASSDRGNEQYF. V and J are TRBV6-5 and TRBJ2-7; 8 bases match TRBD1. Germline V gene lookup returns CDR1 MNHEY and CDR2 SVGAGI. The V and J ends lost 6 bases and 5 bases, in that order; junction bases with no gene match: 3. This CDR3 is 12 amino acids long.